This entry features one T cell receptor (beta chain) sequence. What it binds is not known. These data belong to a study of shared clonotypes between healthy human individuals. Study findings and constraints: It was the non-shared clonotypes that had lower generation probabilities than clonotypes shared by all four donors. What rarefaction showed was incomplete sorted-subset sequencing despite large depth.

The V gene's germline CDR1 is SGHTA and CDR2 FQGTGA. The J segment lost 6 bases and the V segment lost 5 bases, leaving 3 bases of the junction unmatched. This CDR3 has 13 amino acids. At the deep level, the assay was run. Authors' analysis steps: ImmunoSEQ yielded junction-only sequences lacking quality scores, so filtering differed. The assay was immunoSEQ multiplex PCR, and TCRdb's table has in-frame clones only and misses some. The DNA gave D and trimming, while V, J and clone size come from that table. This table has 2.3 million or so clones, more than 80% appearing once. The chain has TRBV7-3 and TRBJ2-2, with 7 positions matching TRBD1. The TCR originated in a man in his late teens or twenties in good health. Some clones in this sample may be carry-over from other donors' samples. The sample was naive CD4+ T cells from PBMCs. As to subset: CD45RA+ positively selected. CDR3 sequence: CASSMTGPGELFF. CDR3 coding DNA: TGTGCCAGCAGCATGACAGGGCCCGGGGAGCTGTTTTTT.